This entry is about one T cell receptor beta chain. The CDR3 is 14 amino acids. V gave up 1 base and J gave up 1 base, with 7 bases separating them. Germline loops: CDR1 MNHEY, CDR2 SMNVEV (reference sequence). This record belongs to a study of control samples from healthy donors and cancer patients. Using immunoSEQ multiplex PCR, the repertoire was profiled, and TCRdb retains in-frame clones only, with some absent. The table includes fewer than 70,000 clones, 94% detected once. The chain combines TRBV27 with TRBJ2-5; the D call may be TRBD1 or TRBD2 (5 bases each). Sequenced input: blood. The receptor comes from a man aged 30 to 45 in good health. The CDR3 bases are TGTGCCAGCAGTTTATTAGGGACCCAAGAGACCCAGTACTTC. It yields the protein CASSLLGTQETQYF.